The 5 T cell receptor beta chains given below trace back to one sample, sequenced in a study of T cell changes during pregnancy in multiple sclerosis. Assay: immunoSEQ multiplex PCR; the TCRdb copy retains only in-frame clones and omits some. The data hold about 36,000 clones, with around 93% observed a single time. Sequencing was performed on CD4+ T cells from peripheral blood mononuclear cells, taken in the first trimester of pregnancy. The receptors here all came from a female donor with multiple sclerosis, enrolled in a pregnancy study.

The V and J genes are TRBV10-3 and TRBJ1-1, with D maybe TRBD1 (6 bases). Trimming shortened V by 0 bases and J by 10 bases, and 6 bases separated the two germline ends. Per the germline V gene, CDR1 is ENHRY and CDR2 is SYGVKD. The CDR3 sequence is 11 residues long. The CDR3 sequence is CAISESGGAFF. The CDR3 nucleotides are TGTGCCATCAGTGAGTCAGGGGGAGCTTTCTTT.

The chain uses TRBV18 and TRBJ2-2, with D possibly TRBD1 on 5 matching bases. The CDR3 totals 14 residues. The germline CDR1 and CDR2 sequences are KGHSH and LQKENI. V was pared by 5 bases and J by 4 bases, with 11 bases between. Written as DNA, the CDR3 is TGTGCCAGCTCAGAACGACAGTCCACCGGGGAGCTGTTTTTT. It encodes CASSERQSTGELFF.

CDR3 amino acids: CASRPDRVTEAFF. The CDR3 nucleotides read TGCGCCAGCAGACCGGACAGGGTCACTGAAGCTTTCTTT. The chain couples TRBV5-1 to TRBJ1-1; 8 nucleotides line up with TRBD1. The CDR3 spans 13 residues. V was pared by 5 bases and J by 4 bases, with 4 bases of the junction left unmatched. The germline V gene encodes CDR1 SGHRS and CDR2 YFSETQ.

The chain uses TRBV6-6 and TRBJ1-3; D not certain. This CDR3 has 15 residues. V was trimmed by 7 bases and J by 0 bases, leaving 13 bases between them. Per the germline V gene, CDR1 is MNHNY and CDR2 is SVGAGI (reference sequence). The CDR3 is CASNYLSSSGNTIYF. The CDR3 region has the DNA TGTGCCAGCAATTATTTATCGAGCTCTGGAAACACCATATATTTT.

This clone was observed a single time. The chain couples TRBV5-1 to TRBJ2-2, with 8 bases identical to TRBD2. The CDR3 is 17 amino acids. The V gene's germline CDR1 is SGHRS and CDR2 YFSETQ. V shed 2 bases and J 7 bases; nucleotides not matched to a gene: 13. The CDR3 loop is CASSLGPSGSSGGELFF. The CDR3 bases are TGCGCCAGCAGCTTAGGCCCCAGCGGGAGCTCTGGCGGGGAGCTGTTTTTT. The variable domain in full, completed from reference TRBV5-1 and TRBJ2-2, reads KAGVTQTPRYLIKTRGQQVTLSCSPISGHRSVSWYQQTPGQGLQFLFEYFSETQRNKGNFPGRFSGRQFSNSRSEMNVSTLELGDSALYLCASSLGPSGSSGGELFFGEGSRLTVL.